There are a few counts of the clone carrying this TCR beta chain. The antigen is not known. The sample belongs to a study of blood T cells in healthy people across ages. Study results and limitations: Higher diversity and more naive CD4+ cells were features of long-lived donors, compared to aged donors.

The germline CDR1 and CDR2 sequences are MGHRA and YSYEKL. Trimming left V 6 bases short and J 10 bases short, with 15 bases between. CDR3 length: 12 residues. It was with a sample-barcoded 5' primer and a J-beta primer mix that a second PCR of roughly 7 to 12 cycles was run. TCRdb re-called the 5' RACE reads through MiXCR, storing one row per CDR3 protein. The sample includes fewer than 2,000,000 distinct CDR3 sequences, roughly 30% of them seen just once. Every donor contributed ten milliliters of peripheral blood by blood draw. The source of this sequence is a woman between 25 and 40 years old in good health. The material sequenced was blood. V is TRBV4-1 and J is TRBJ1-1; D remains ambiguous. The CDR3 here is CASSQASKGAFF. The CDR3 DNA follows: TGCGCCAGCAGTCAGGCTTCGAAGGGAGCTTTCTTT.